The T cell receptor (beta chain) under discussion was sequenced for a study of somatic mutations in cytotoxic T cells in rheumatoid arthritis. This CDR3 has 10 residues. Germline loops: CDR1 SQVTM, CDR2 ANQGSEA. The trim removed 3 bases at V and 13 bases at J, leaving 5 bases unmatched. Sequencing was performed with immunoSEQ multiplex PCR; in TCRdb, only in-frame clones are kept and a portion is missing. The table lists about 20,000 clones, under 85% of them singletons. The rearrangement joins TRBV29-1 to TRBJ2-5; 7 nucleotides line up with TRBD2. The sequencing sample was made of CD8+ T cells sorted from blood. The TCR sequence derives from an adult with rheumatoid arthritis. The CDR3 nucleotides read TGCAGCGTTGATCTGGGACTAATGTACTTC. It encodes CSVDLGLMYF.